This T cell receptor (beta chain) stems from a study of blood T cell repertoires in COVID-19. Libraries were prepared by immunoSEQ multiplex PCR; TCRdb keeps only in-frame clonotypes and omits some of them. The table has roughly 230,000 clones, roughly 84% seen once; the top ten hold 3.6%. There are 15 residues in the CDR3. J gave up 3 bases and V 5 bases, and 6 bases lay outside the gene matches. Germline CDR1 reads SEHNR; CDR2 reads FQNEAQ (reference sequence). The clonotype originates from a woman older than 75 with acute or convalescent COVID-19. V usage is TRBV7-9 and J usage is TRBJ1-1; 10 bases align to TRBD1. Sequenced input: peripheral blood. The DNA for the CDR3 is TGTGCCAGCAGCCTAAGACAGGGGGCAGACACTGAAGCTTTCTTT. It is translated as CASSLRQGADTEAFF. The whole variable domain, remainder taken from reference TRBV7-9 and TRBJ1-1, is DTGVSQNPRHKITKRGQNVTFRCDPISEHNRLYWYRQTLGQGPEFLTYFQNEAQLEKSRLLSDRFSAERPKGSFSTLEIQRTEQGDSAMYLCASSLRQGADTEAFFGQGTRLTVV.